In this sample, the clone carrying this TCR beta chain turned up many times. Its target is not known. This specimen belongs to a study of naive and memory T cell subsets. An equimolar mix of two oligonucleotides served as the beta constant-region primer for TRBC1 and TRBC2. The ligated cDNA underwent four PCR rounds using SP2 and nested alpha and beta constant-region primers. A 12-nucleotide UMI and the SP2 primer were added to the cDNA 3' end by oligonucleotide ligation. TCRdb recomputed calls from the UMI-ligation and nested PCR reads with MiXCR, one row per CDR3 protein. The table records some 83,000 distinct CDR3 sequences, 9% of them present only once. Notes on the study in general: In naive cells, over 85% of TCR sequences were seen only once.

This CDR3 region has 14 residues. Germline CDR1 reads DFQATT; CDR2 reads SNEGSKA (reference sequence). Trimming took off 3 bases at V and 0 bases at J, with 12 bases between the two ends. This receptor was taken from a human donor in good health. The sequencing sample was made of naive CD8+ T cells from blood. This chain connects TRBV20-1 to TRBJ2-7; D unclear. For the CDR3, the DNA is TGCAGTGCTAGTCGATACGGTAGCTCCTACGAGCAGTACTTC. This codes for CSASRYGSSYEQYF.